This is a list of T cell receptor beta chains from one sample in a study of T cell responses to AZD1222 COVID-19 vaccine. The repertoire was sequenced with immunoSEQ multiplex PCR; TCRdb's copy has only in-frame clones and lacks some. This sample carries 75,000 to 90,000 clones, 75% to 95% of them seen once, and the ten largest clones take 28%. The specimen comprised peripheral blood, sampled 28 days after the second AZD1222 dose. All receptors come from an adult who received the AZD1222 COVID-19 vaccine. CDR3s include the opening cysteine and the closing phenylalanine or tryptophan. A D gene is named only where the DNA matches it firmly. Not all rows give a size; the values are once, few, many and, for expanded clones, a class.

CASQLAGGPNTQYF	TGTGCCAGCCAACTAGCGGGAGGGCCAAATACGCAGTATTTT	TRBV2	TRBD2	TRBJ2-3	NA
CASSLGREYEQFF	TGTGCCAGCAGTTTAGGGCGGGAGTATGAGCAGTTCTTC	TRBV28	TRBD2	TRBJ2-1	NA
CASSDGSSGRYEQYF	TGCGCCAGCAGTGATGGGTCTAGCGGGAGGTACGAGCAGTACTTC	TRBV10-1	TRBD2	TRBJ2-7	NA
CAWAPKAGTSGNTIYF	TGTGCCTGGGCTCCAAAGGCAGGCACCTCTGGAAACACCATATATTTT	TRBV30	NA	TRBJ1-3	NA
CASSLIDQGPYEQYF	TGTGCCAGCAGCCTCATCGACCAGGGACCCTACGAGCAGTACTTC	TRBV3-1/TRBV3-2	NA	TRBJ2-7	NA
CAWGPVLGEQYF	TGTGCCTGGGGACCGGTTTTGGGGGAGCAGTACTTC	TRBV30	NA	TRBJ2-7	NA
CASSSGLAGGPGGELFF	TGTGCCAGCAGCTCGGGACTAGCGGGAGGGCCCGGCGGGGAGCTGTTTTTT	TRBV11-3	TRBD2	TRBJ2-2	NA
CASSKPNSGANVLTF	TGTGCCAGCAGCAAACCTAATTCTGGGGCCAACGTCCTGACTTTC	TRBV7-9	NA	TRBJ2-6	NA
CASSVWGQQNEQFF	TGTGCCAGCAGCGTATGGGGACAACAGAATGAGCAGTTCTTC	TRBV9	NA	TRBJ2-1	NA
CASSQDGQGFRETQYF	TGTGCCAGCAGCCAAGATGGACAGGGATTCAGAGAGACCCAGTACTTC	TRBV3-1/TRBV3-2	TRBD1	TRBJ2-5	NA
CASSRSFEEAEQYF	TGTGCCAGCAGCCGATCGTTTGAAGAGGCCGAGCAGTACTTC	TRBV6-2/TRBV6-3	NA	TRBJ2-7	NA
CASSPRGNGYTF	TGCGCCAGCAGCCCCAGGGGGAATGGCTACACCTTC	TRBV5-1	TRBD1	TRBJ1-2	few
CASSVGHSGNTIYF	TGTGCCAGCAGCGTAGGACATTCCGGAAACACCATATATTTT	TRBV9	NA	TRBJ1-3	NA
CASSQQANNSPLHF	TGCGCCAGCAGCCAACAAGCCAATAATTCACCCCTCCACTTT	TRBV4-1	NA	TRBJ1-6	NA